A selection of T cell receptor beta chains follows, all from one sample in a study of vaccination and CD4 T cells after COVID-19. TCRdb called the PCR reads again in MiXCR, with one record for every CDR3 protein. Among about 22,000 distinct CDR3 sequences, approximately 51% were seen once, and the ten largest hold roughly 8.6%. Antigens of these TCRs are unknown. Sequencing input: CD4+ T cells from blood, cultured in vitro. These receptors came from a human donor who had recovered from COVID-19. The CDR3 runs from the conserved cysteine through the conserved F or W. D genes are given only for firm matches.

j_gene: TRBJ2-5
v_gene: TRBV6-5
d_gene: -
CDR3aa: CASSYSRAGTQETQYF

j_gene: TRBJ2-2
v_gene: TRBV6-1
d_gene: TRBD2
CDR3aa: CASRLSSAGGPGELFF

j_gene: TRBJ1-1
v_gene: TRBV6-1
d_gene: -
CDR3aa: CASSGWSEGGGEAFF

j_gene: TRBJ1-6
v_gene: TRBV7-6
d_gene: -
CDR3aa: CASSLGGTANSPLHF

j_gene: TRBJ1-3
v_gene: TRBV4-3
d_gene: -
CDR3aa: CASSQDRGAGNTIYF

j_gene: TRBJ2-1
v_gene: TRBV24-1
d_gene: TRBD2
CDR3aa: CATSDALTSESSYNEQFF

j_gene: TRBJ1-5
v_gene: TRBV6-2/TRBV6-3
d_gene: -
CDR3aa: CASRDSSNQPQHF

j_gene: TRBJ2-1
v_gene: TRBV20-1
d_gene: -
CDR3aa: CSATTPGASDYNEQFF

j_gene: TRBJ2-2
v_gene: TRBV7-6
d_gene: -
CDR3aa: CASSFDPTATGELFF

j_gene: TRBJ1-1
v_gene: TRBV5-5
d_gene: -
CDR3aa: CASSLAIITEAFF

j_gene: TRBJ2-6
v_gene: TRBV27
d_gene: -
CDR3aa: CASSLWGLGANVLTF

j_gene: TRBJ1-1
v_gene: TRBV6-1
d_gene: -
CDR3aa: CASSSRGDGTEAFF

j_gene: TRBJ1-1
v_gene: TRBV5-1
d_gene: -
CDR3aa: CASSLGSSRDTEAFF

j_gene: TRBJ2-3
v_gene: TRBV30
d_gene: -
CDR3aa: CAWSWGDTQYF

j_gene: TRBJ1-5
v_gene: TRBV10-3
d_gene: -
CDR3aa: CAISEGGGNQPQHF

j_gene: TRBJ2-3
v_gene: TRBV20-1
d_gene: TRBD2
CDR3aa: CSFIGGTSPDTQYF

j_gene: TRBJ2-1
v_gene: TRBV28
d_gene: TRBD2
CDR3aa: CASRPGLAGYNEQFF

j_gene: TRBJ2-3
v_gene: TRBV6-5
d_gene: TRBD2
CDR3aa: CASSSTPLAGSTDTQYF

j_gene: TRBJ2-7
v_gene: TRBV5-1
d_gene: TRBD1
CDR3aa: CASSSQGDRSGEQYF

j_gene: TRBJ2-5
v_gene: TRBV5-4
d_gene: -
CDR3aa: CASSWGTGTGETQYF

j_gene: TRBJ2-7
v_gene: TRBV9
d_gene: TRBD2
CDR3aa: CASSGGTSGTYEQYF

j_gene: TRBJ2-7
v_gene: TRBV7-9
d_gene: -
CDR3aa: CASSHPRDFPYEQYF

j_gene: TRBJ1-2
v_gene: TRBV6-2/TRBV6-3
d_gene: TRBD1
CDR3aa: CASSSGTGGRVGGYTF

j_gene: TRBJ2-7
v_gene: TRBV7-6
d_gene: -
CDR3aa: CASSPQTQGTYEQYF

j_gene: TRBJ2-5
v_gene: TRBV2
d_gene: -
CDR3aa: CASSGGLGETQYF

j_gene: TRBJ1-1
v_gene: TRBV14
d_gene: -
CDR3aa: CASTLGAGTEAFF

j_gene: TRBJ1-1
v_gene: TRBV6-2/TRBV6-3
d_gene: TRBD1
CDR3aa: CASNYPGTGTREAFF

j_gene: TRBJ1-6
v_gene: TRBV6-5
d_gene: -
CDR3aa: CASSYSTPGTNRSPLHF

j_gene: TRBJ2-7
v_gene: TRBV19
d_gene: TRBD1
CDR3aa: CASNRGQGPNEQYF

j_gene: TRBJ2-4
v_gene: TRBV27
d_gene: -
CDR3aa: CASRGTAKNIQYF

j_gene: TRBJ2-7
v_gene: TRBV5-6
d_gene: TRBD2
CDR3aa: CASSPILAGGTDEQYF

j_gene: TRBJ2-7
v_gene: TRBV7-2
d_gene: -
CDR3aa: CASSPSDGSSYEQYF

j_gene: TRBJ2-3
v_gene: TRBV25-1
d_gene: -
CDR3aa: CASSEERPTTDTQYF

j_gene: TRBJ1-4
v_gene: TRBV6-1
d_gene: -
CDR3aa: CASTRQRGEKLFF

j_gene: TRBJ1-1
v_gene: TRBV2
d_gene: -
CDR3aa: CASSLEGNTEAFF

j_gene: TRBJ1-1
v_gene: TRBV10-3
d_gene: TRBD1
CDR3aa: CAIRGVGQGAGEAFF

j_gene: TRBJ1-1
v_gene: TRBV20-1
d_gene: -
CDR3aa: CSARVGEWNTEAFF

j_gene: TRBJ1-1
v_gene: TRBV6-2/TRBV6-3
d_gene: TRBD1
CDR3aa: CASSRQGRTEAFF

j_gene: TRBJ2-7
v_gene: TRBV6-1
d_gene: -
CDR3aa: CASSEMGVRGGYEQYF

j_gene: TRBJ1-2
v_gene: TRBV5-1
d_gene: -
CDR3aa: CASSSTGTAGWSYTF

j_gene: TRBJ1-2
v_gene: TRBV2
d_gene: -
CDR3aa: CASSEVRQGNGYTF

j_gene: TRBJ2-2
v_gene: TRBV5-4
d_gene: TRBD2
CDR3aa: CASSLAKRGLAGPGEPFF

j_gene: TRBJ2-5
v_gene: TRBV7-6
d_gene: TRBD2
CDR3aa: CASSLSAGGSQETQYF

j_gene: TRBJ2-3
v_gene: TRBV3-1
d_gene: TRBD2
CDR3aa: CASSRRLARTDTQYF

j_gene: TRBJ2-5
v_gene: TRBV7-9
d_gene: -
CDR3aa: CASSLLGQRQETQYF

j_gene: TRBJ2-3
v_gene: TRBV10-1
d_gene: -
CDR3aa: CASSLPGSDTQYF

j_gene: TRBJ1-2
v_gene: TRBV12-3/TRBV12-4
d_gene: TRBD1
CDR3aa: CASSDRGTGPIGGYTF

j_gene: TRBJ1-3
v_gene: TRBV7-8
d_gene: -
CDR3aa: CASSLVAGNTIYF